Here is one T cell receptor (beta chain) with its context. Its antigen is undetermined. Systemic immunosuppression or autoimmune disease history was grounds to exclude patients. This record belongs to a study of OX40 agonist ivuxolimab in advanced cancers. For the study at large: While on treatment, patients had intravenous ivuxolimab at 0.01 to 10 mg/kg every 2 weeks. Study results and limitations: Partial responders treated at 0.1-3.0 mg/kg exhibited clonal expansion among the lowest measured. Averaging showed that CD8+ T cells had more expanded clones than CD4+ did.

V was pared by 8 bases and J by 5 bases, with 9 bases between. The CDR3 extends over 11 amino acids. Looked up from germline, CDR1 is SGHVS and CDR2 is FNYEAQ. Sequenced by immunoSEQ multiplex PCR; TCRdb stores in-frame clones only, minus some. The data show 35,000 to 45,000 clones, around 83% seen once. The sequenced sample was CD4+ or CD8+ T cells sorted from blood, obtained in a trial of the OX40 agonist ivuxolimab. The TCR comes from an adult with an advanced solid tumor such as melanoma, head and neck, liver or kidney cancer. The chain is built from TRBV7-6 and TRBJ2-5; D is ambiguous. The CDR3 region has the DNA TGTGCCAGCGGTTACGGGGAGACCCAGTACTTC. Translating gives CASGYGETQYF.